This T cell receptor beta chain was observed in a study of OX40 agonist ivuxolimab in advanced cancers. About the research overall: Ivuxolimab, an antibody that agonizes OX40 (CD134), was administered to the patients. Enrollees could have had prior anti-PD-1, anti-PD-L1 or anti-CTLA-4 therapy, which about 42% had received. Overall study results and limits: Both blood CD4+ and CD8+ T cells showed clonal growth by week 6 at 0.1 to 3.0 mg/kg. Patients with a partial response at 0.1-3.0 mg/kg had among the lowest clonal expansion.

TCRdb's copy holds only in-frame clones and misses some; the assay was immunoSEQ multiplex PCR. The data show 50,000 to 85,000 clones, with roughly 90% seen just once and roughly 2% held by the top ten. CDR3 size: 14 residues. Germline lookup yields CDR1 KGHSH and CDR2 LQKENI. The V end lost 4 bases, the J end lost 4 bases, and 8 bases lay between the germline ends. About this clone itself: Its antigen is currently unknown.

This receptor was taken from an adult with an advanced solid tumor such as melanoma, head and neck, liver or kidney cancer. The sample here was CD4+ or CD8+ T cells sorted from blood, taken in a trial of the OX40 agonist ivuxolimab. The rearrangement uses TRBV18 and TRBJ1-6; D is possibly TRBD1 (5 bases). CDR3 loop: CASSLTEYNSPLHF. CDR3 nucleotide sequence: TGTGCCAGCTCACTGACAGAGTATAATTCACCCCTCCACTTT.